This T cell receptor beta chain is from a study of persistence of HIV-infected CD4 T cells. Sequencing used immunoSEQ version 4 in survey mode. Libraries were prepared by immunoSEQ multiplex PCR; TCRdb keeps only in-frame clonotypes and omits some of them. In the table there are 48,000 or so clones, 75% to 85% of which are singletons. This clone was picked up a small number of times. Its target is not known. The germline V gene encodes CDR1 SEHNR and CDR2 FQNEAQ (reference sequence). The CDR3 contains 14 residues. The V segment lost 5 bases and the J segment 7 bases; nucleotides outside the gene matches: 7. Lysates of CMV-infected fibroblasts at 10 ug/mL stimulated these cells. CD40L-negative CD69-negative CD45RO-high memory CD4+ T cells were sorted as populations depleted of antigen-responding cells.

The sequence was collected from an adult man with HIV who was CMV-seropositive. This sequence joins TRBV7-9 and TRBJ2-2, with TRBD2 identical over 7 bases. The sequencing here drew on CD4+ T cells sorted from PBMCs after roughly 18-hour stimulation, taken from a patient who received antiretroviral therapy. CDR3 in amino acids: CASSRAGDHGELFF. The CDR3 coding sequence is TGTGCCAGCAGCAGGGCGGGGGACCACGGGGAGCTGTTTTTT.